One and the same sample provided the 4 T cell receptor beta chains below, sequenced in a study of blood T cell repertoires in COVID-19. Using immunoSEQ multiplex PCR, the repertoire was profiled, and TCRdb retains in-frame clones only, with some absent. This sample has tens of thousands of clones, with under 95% found just once. The specimen was peripheral blood. Source of these receptors: a human donor with active COVID-19. The donor label of this sample is uncertain.

The J gene is TRBJ2-5, the V gene TRBV5-4, with D tentatively TRBD1 (5 bases). The V end lost 4 bases, the J end lost 4 bases, and 14 bases lay between the germline ends. This CDR3 contains 14 residues. The germline V gene encodes CDR1 SGHNT and CDR2 YYREEE (reference sequence). CDR3 sequence: CASSPRVRTETQYF. For the CDR3, the DNA is TGTGCCAGCAGCCCCAGGGTACGGACAGAGACCCAGTACTTC.

This chain connects TRBV2 to TRBJ1-2, with 8 bases fitting TRBD1. This CDR3 has 16 amino acids. After removal of 4 bases from V and 1 base from J, the junction contained 8 bases not matched to a gene. Per the germline V gene, CDR1 is SNHLY and CDR2 is FYNNEI. This CDR3 is CASSGRGQGDNYGYTF. For the CDR3, the DNA is TGTGCCAGCAGTGGTCGAGGACAGGGCGATAACTATGGCTACACCTTC.

The gene calls are TRBV27 and TRBJ1-2, with a weak D call TRBD1 (6 bases). V dropped 5 bases and J dropped 0 bases, with 16 bases sitting between them. CDR3 size: 16 residues. Germline CDR1 MNHEY, CDR2 SMNVEV (reference sequence). The CDR3: CASSPPPGHPNYGYTF. Here the CDR3 DNA reads TGTGCCAGCAGTCCTCCGCCGGGACACCCTAACTATGGCTACACCTTC.

J is TRBJ1-4 and V is TRBV19; the D is unclear. This CDR3 has 13 amino acids. CDR1 and CDR2 (germline): LNHDA, SQIVND (reference sequence). The V gene lost 5 bases and the J gene lost 6 bases, with 10 bases spanning the gap. CDR3 in DNA: TGTGCCAGTAGTCTGGGCTTGGATGAAAAACTGTTTTTT. Amino acids: CASSLGLDEKLFF.